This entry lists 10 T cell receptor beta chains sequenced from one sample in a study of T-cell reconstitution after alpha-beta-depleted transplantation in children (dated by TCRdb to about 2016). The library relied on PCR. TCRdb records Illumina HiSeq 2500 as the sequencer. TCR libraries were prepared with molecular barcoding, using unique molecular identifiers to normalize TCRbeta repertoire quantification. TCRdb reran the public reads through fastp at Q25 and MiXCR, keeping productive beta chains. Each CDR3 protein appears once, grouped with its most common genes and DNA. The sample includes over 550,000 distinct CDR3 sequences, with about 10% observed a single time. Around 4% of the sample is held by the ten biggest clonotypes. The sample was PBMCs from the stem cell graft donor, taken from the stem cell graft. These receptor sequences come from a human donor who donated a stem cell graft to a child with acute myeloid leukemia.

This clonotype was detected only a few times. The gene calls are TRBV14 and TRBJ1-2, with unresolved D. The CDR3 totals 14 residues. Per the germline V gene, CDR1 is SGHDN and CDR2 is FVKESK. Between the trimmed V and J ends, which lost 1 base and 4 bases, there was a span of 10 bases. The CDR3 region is CASSQGVFVYGYTF. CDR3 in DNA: TGTGCCAGCAGCCAAGGGGTTTTCGTCTATGGCTACACCTTC.

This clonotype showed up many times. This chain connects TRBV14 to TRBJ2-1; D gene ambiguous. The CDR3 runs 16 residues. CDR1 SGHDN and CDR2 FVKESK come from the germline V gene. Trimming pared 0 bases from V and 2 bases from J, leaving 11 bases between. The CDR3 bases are TGTGCCAGCAGCCAAGATTTGGGGTTAACCTACAATGAGCAGTTCTTC. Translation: CASSQDLGLTYNEQFF.

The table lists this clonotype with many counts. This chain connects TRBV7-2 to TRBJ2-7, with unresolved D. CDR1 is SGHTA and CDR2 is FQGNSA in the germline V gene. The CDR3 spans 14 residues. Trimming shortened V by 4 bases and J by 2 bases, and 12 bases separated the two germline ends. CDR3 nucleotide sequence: TGTGCCAGCAGCTCGCTCGGCGGCCCCTACGAGCAGTACTTC. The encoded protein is CASSSLGGPYEQYF.

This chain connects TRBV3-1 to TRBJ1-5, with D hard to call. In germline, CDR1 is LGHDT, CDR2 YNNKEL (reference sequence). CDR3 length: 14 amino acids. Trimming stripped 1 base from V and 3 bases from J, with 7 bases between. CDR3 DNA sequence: TGTGCCAGCAGCCAAGTTGCGGACAATCAGCCCCAGCATTTT. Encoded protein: CASSQVADNQPQHF.

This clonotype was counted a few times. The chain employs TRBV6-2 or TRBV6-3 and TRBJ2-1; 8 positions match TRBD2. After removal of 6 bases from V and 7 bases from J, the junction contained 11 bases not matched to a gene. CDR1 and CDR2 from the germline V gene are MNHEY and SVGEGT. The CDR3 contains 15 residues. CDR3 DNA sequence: TGTGCCAGCAGCCCCGGGACTAGTCCCCTGAATGAGCAGTTCTTC. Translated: CASSPGTSPLNEQFF.

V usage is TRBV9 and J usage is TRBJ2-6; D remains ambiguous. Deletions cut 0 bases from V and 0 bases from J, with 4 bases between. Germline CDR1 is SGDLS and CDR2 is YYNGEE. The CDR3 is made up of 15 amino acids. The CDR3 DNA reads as TGTGCCAGCAGCGTAGTTTTCTCTGGGGCCAACGTCCTGACTTTC. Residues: CASSVVFSGANVLTF. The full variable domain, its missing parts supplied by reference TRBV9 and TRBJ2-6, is DSGVTQTPKHLITATGQRVTLRCSPRSGDLSVYWYQQSLDQGLQFLIQYYNGEERAKGNILERFSAQQFPDLHSELNLSSLELGDSALYFCASSVVFSGANVLTFGAGSRLTVL.

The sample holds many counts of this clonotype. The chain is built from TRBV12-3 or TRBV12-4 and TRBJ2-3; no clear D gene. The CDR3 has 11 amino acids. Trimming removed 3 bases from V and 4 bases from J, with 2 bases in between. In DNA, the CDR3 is TGTGCCAGCAGTTTCGCAGATACGCAGTATTTT. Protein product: CASSFADTQYF.

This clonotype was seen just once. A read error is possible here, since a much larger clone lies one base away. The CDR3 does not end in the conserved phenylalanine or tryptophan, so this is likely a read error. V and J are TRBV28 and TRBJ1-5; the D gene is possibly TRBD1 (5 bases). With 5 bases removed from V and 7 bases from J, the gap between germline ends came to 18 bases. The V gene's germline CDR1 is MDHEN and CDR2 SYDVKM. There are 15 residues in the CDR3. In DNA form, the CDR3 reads TGTGCCAGCAGTCCCCCGACAGCCGCGGGGCAGCCCCAGCATTGT. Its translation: CASSPPTAAGQPQHC.

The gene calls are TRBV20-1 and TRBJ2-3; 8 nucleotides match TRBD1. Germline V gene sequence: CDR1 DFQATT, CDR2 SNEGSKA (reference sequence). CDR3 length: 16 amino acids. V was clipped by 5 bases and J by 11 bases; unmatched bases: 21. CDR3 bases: TGCAGTGCTGAAGACTTGCGGGACAGGCCCCTTGCGGTGCAGTATTTT. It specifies CSAEDLRDRPLAVQYF.

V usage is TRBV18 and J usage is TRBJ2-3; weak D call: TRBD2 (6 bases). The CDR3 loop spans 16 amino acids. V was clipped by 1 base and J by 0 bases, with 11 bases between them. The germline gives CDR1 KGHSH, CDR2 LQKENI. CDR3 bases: TGTGCCAGCTCACCACTTGGCAGCGGGAGCACAGATACGCAGTATTTT. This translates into CASSPLGSGSTDTQYF.